Included here is one T cell receptor beta chain sequence, with context. Other DNA variants within this sample encode the same CDR3. Trimming shortened V by 0 bases and J by 6 bases, and 7 bases separated the two germline ends. Germline V gives CDR1 MGHRA, CDR2 YSYEKL. The CDR3 has 13 residues. The method was immunoSEQ multiplex PCR; TCRdb's version includes in-frame clones alone and lacks a portion of them. The sample has fewer than 100,000 clones; 88% are singletons. This sample is drawn from a study of control samples from healthy donors and cancer patients. The chain has TRBV4-1 and TRBJ2-3; D possibly corresponds to TRBD2 (5 bases). Input material: blood. This TCR came from a woman aged 45-60 years in good health. The CDR3 sequence: CASSQERRDTQYF. The CDR3 DNA reads as TGCGCCAGCAGCCAAGAGCGGAGGGATACGCAGTATTTT.